Given below is one T cell receptor (beta chain) in context. Its antigen is not identified. V dropped 4 bases and J dropped 7 bases, with 22 bases sitting between them. The CDR3 sequence is 16 residues long. The germline V gene encodes CDR1 MDHEN and CDR2 SYDVKM. The data are from a study of shared clonotypes between healthy human individuals. At the level of the study: Each donor contributed plates that comprised three CD4 naive, three CD4 memory, two CD8 naive and one CD8 memory.

Naive CD8 cells lacked CD45RO and underwent positive selection for CCR7, leaving out terminally differentiated effector memory CD45RA+ cells. Donors had no recently reported acute infections or vaccinations and were HIV-negative. Caucasian adults living in Nashville, Tennessee, provided all samples. The protocol was immunoSEQ multiplex PCR, while the TCRdb copy is restricted to in-frame clones and leaves out a portion. The table lists about 2.1 million clones, around 95% of them singletons. General study results and limits: Enrolling few donors narrowed the genetic and exposure-history diversity that was represented.

Material: naive CD8+ T cells from PBMCs. This receptor was taken from a man aged 18-30 years in good health. Some clones in this sample may be carry-over from other donors' samples. The chain combines TRBV28 with TRBJ1-1; D is possibly TRBD1 (6 bases). CDR3 sequence: CASSSDYQGPSGEAFF. The CDR3 nucleotides are TGTGCCAGCAGTTCGGATTATCAGGGGCCCTCCGGTGAAGCTTTCTTT.